These 29 T cell receptor beta chains came from one sample sequenced in a study of CD8 T cells in Susac syndrome (dated by TCRdb to about 2019). Library preparation used the immunoSEQ multiplex PCR assay. RNA was extracted using the RNeasy kit, and roughly 0.5 to 1 ug of the RNA was reverse transcribed with random hexamers. TCRdb trimmed public reads at Q25 via fastp, called clones via MiXCR and kept in-frame beta chains. Identical CDR3 protein sequences are pooled into one entry, listed with their most common genes and DNA. This sample holds 150,000 to 200,000 distinct CDR3 sequences; 85% to 95% were observed only once. Of the sample, roughly 0.11% falls within the top ten clones. The material sequenced was CD4+ T cells from PBMCs. These TCRs come from a human donor with Susac syndrome.

The gene calls are TRBV20-1 and TRBJ2-3; D is possibly TRBD2 (5 bases). This CDR3 contains 12 residues. The germline gives CDR1 DFQATT, CDR2 SNEGSKA (reference sequence). V shed 5 bases and J shed 9 bases, with 15 bases lying between them. The DNA of the CDR3 is TGCAGTGCTCATGTTTCCTCGGGGACGCAGTATTTT. The encoded protein is CSAHVSSGTQYF.

This chain joins TRBV29-1 and TRBJ2-5; D not resolved. The CDR3 totals 11 residues. Trimming left V 7 bases short and J 2 bases short, with 8 bases between. Germline CDR1 and CDR2: SQVTM and ANQGSEA. CDR3 in DNA: TGCAGCGCAGAGCCTCAAGAGACCCAGTACTTC. Its protein product is CSAEPQETQYF.

This clonotype was observed a single time. The V call is TRBV30, the J call TRBJ1-1, with TRBD1 identical over 8 bases. The CDR3 extends over 13 amino acids. Unmatched junction bases numbered 3, after V lost 3 bases and J lost 3 bases. Germline values: CDR1 GTSNPN, CDR2 SVGIG (reference sequence). CDR3 loop: CAWSDRGDTEAFF. The CDR3 bases are TGTGCCTGGAGCGACAGGGGTGACACTGAAGCTTTCTTT.

The chain employs TRBV6-6 and TRBJ2-7; no clear D gene. This CDR3 is built from 12 residues. V shed 4 bases and J shed 6 bases, with 10 bases lying between them. CDR1 is MNHNY and CDR2 is SVGAGI in the germline V gene (reference sequence). Written as DNA, the CDR3 is TGTGCCAGCAGTTCCCCCGAATCCGAGCAGTACTTC. Translated, it gives CASSSPESEQYF.

The chain carries TRBV2 and TRBJ2-2; D might be TRBD2 (6 bases). The CDR3 consists of 14 residues. Between the trimmed V and J ends, which lost 4 bases and 6 bases, there was a span of 12 bases. CDR1 and CDR2 from the germline V gene are SNHLY and FYNNEI. The CDR3, as DNA: TGTGCCAGCAGTGTTCTAGCGAGAGCCGGGGAGCTGTTTTTT. It yields the protein CASSVLARAGELFF.

The rearrangement joins TRBV5-1 to TRBJ2-1; D is uncertain. CDR3 size: 14 residues. The germline V gene encodes CDR1 SGHRS and CDR2 YFSETQ. The germline V and J ends were trimmed by 0 bases and 3 bases, with 7 bases remaining between them. CDR3: CASSLGDNYNEQFF. CDR3 nucleotides: TGCGCCAGCAGCTTGGGAGACAACTACAATGAGCAGTTCTTC.

This rearrangement joins TRBV15 to TRBJ1-2, with D unclear. This CDR3 is built from 12 residues. Between the trimmed V and J ends, which lost 0 bases and 5 bases, there was a span of 4 bases. Germline values: CDR1 LNHNV, CDR2 YYDKDF (reference sequence). CDR3 nucleotides: TGTGCCACCAGCAGAGATCGTTATGGCTACACCTTC. Protein: CATSRDRYGYTF.

The chain combines TRBV25-1 with TRBJ2-4, with 8 positions matching TRBD1. Germline CDR1 reads MGHDK; CDR2 reads SYGVNS. The CDR3 loop spans 15 amino acids. The V segment lost 7 bases and the J segment 2 bases; nucleotides outside the gene matches: 7. The CDR3: CASTPGQGTKNIQYF. The CDR3 DNA reads TGTGCCAGCACCCCCGGACAGGGCACCAAAAACATTCAGTACTTC.

The CDR3 sequence is CASSGSGALLEAFF. The CDR3 DNA follows: TGTGCCAGCAGTGGGTCGGGGGCCCTACTTGAAGCTTTCTTT. The chain recombines TRBV2 with TRBJ1-1; the D gene is possibly TRBD1 (6 bases). V was trimmed by 4 bases and J by 7 bases, leaving 16 bases between them. The germline V gene encodes CDR1 SNHLY and CDR2 FYNNEI. The CDR3 covers 14 residues.

The J gene is TRBJ2-7, the V gene TRBV20-1, with a tentative D call TRBD1 (7 bases). CDR1 and CDR2 (germline): DFQATT, SNEGSKA (reference sequence). Trimming stripped 5 bases from V and 0 bases from J, with 14 bases between. The length of the CDR3 is 14 residues. Here the CDR3 reads CSARGGTVSYEQYF. In nucleotides, the CDR3 is TGCAGTGCTCGTGGAGGGACAGTCTCCTACGAGCAGTACTTC.

The V call is TRBV7-9, the J call TRBJ1-3; 8 bases line up with TRBD1. Germline V gives CDR1 SEHNR, CDR2 FQNEAQ (reference sequence). The CDR3 has 15 residues. J was trimmed by 1 base and V by 6 bases; bases with no gene match: 5. The CDR3 bases are TGTGCCAGCAGGCGAGGACAGGGTTCTGGAAACACCATATATTTT. This codes for CASRRGQGSGNTIYF.

The J gene is TRBJ2-1, the V gene TRBV6-2 or TRBV6-3; TRBD2 agrees at 8 bases. The CDR3 runs 15 residues. V lost 6 bases and J lost 5; bases outside the gene matches: 9. Germline lookup yields CDR1 MNHEY and CDR2 SVGEGT. CDR3 DNA sequence: TGTGCCAGCAGCTACGGGGGGGCCATACACAATGAGCAGTTCTTC. It encodes CASSYGGAIHNEQFF.

The chain has TRBV4-3 and TRBJ2-7; possible D gene TRBD1, 6 bases. Germline lookup yields CDR1 LGHNA and CDR2 YSLEER. Trimming left V 3 bases short and J 1 base short, with 16 bases between. The CDR3 is made up of 16 amino acids. CDR3 sequence (DNA): TGCGCCAGCAGCCACGCAGGGACAATAGGATCCTACGAGCAGTACTTC. The encoded protein is CASSHAGTIGSYEQYF.

The V call is TRBV7-7, the J call TRBJ2-5; 8 nucleotides match TRBD1. From germline, CDR1 is SSHAT and CDR2 FNYEAQ (reference sequence). The CDR3 covers 13 residues. Losses at the gene ends were 5 bases for V and 4 bases for J; bases not matched to a gene: 3. CDR3 in amino acids: CASSGQGGETQYF. The CDR3 DNA is TGTGCCAGCAGCGGACAGGGAGGAGAGACCCAGTACTTC.

The chain joins TRBV7-2 to TRBJ2-3; a possible D gene is TRBD1 (6 bases). The CDR3 is made up of 15 amino acids. The V gene lost 5 bases and the J gene lost 4 bases, with 16 bases spanning the gap. The germline gives CDR1 SGHTA, CDR2 FQGNSA. Here the CDR3 DNA reads TGTGCCAGCAGCCCACAGGGTAGGGGTTCAGATACGCAGTATTTT. This translates into CASSPQGRGSDTQYF.

The chain employs TRBV11-1 and TRBJ1-2, with TRBD1 matching 7 bases. This CDR3 comprises 17 residues. The J segment lost 4 bases and the V segment lost 5 bases, leaving 16 bases of the junction unmatched. The germline CDR1 and CDR2 sequences are SGHAT and FQDESV (reference sequence). CDR3 bases: TGTGCCAGCAGCACCAGGGACAGCGGGGTTGCCCTCTATGGCTACACCTTC. Translation gives CASSTRDSGVALYGYTF.

This clonotype turned up a few times. This CDR3 reads CASSLEGPYNEQFF. The DNA for the CDR3 is TGTGCCAGCAGCTTAGAAGGGCCCTACAATGAGCAGTTCTTC. J is TRBJ2-1 and V is TRBV7-2; D unclear. V lost 1 base and J lost 2, with 6 bases in between. CDR1 SGHTA and CDR2 FQGNSA come from the germline V gene. This CDR3 spans 14 amino acids.

The V call is TRBV4-3, the J call TRBJ1-3; no reliable D call. Germline CDR1 reads LGHNA; CDR2 reads YSLEER. The CDR3 is 15 residues long. Trimming left V 3 bases short and J 2 bases short, with 11 bases between. CDR3 residues: CASSHGSGAGNTIYF. CDR3 sequence (DNA): TGCGCCAGCAGCCATGGCAGTGGGGCTGGAAACACCATATATTTT.

A single count supports this clonotype. The chain couples TRBV6-5 to TRBJ2-7; the D gene could be TRBD1 or TRBD2 (6 bases each). Germline V gene data show CDR1 as MNHEY and CDR2 as SVGAGI. The CDR3 is 14 amino acids. With 2 bases removed from V and 5 bases from J, the gap between germline ends came to 13 bases. The CDR3 loop is CASSYRQGRNEQYF. CDR3 in DNA: TGTGCCAGCAGTTACCGGCAGGGGAGGAACGAGCAGTACTTC.

This chain joins TRBV5-1 and TRBJ2-7; unclear D gene. The CDR3 is 15 amino acids. Germline V gene data show CDR1 as SGHRS and CDR2 as YFSETQ. Trimming stripped 0 bases from V and 0 bases from J, with 10 bases between. The CDR3 region is CASSLVGRSSYEQYF. As DNA, the CDR3 is TGCGCCAGCAGCTTGGTAGGCAGGAGCTCCTACGAGCAGTACTTC.

J is TRBJ1-2 and V is TRBV29-1; 8 bases are a match to TRBD1. This CDR3 region has 12 residues. The ends lost 3 bases at V and 8 bases at J; junction bases unmatched: 5. In germline, CDR1 is SQVTM, CDR2 ANQGSEA. CDR3 amino acids: CSVDRTGIGYTF. The CDR3 DNA follows: TGCAGCGTTGACCGGACAGGGATAGGCTACACCTTC.

The genes are TRBV4-3 and TRBJ2-3; 9 bases align to TRBD1. The V gene's germline CDR1 is LGHNA and CDR2 YSLEER. The V segment lost 6 bases and the J segment 5 bases; nucleotides outside the gene matches: 6. The CDR3 has 14 residues. The CDR3 region is CASSFDRGKDTQYF. Written as DNA, the CDR3 is TGCGCCAGCAGTTTCGACAGGGGGAAAGATACGCAGTATTTT.

The chain recombines TRBV20-1 with TRBJ1-2; a possible D gene is TRBD1 (6 bases). The ends were cut back, 8 bases at V and 6 bases at J, with 16 bases in the middle. The CDR3 sequence is 12 residues long. CDR1 DFQATT and CDR2 SNEGSKA come from the germline V gene (reference sequence). The DNA for the CDR3 is TGCAGTTCAAAGGGCAGGGGTGATGGCTACACCTTC. Protein product: CSSKGRGDGYTF.

CDR3 region: CSAVGAGTSGGSSYNEQFF. CDR3 bases: TGCAGTGCCGTTGGGGCCGGGACTAGCGGGGGGAGCTCCTACAATGAGCAGTTCTTC. The chain is built from TRBV20-1 and TRBJ2-1, with 15 bases lining up with TRBD2. Germline V gene sequence: CDR1 DFQATT, CDR2 SNEGSKA (reference sequence). CDR3 length: 19 residues. The V segment lost 6 bases and the J segment 0 bases; nucleotides outside the gene matches: 12.

The rearrangement uses TRBV20-1 and TRBJ2-5; TRBD1 aligns across 7 bases. Germline CDR1 DFQATT, CDR2 SNEGSKA (reference sequence). J was trimmed by 4 bases and V by 4 bases; bases with no gene match: 3. The CDR3 contains 12 residues. The CDR3 is CSAINRGETQYF. CDR3 in DNA: TGCAGTGCTATAAACAGGGGAGAGACCCAGTACTTC.

The rearrangement links TRBV18 to TRBJ1-2; TRBD1 is a possible D gene (5 bases). Germline V gene data show CDR1 as KGHSH and CDR2 as LQKENI. This CDR3 contains 14 residues. Trimming shortened V by 6 bases and J by 6 bases, and 17 bases separated the two germline ends. CDR3 sequence: CASSFTGTGDGYTF. The CDR3 DNA sequence: TGTGCCAGCTCCTTCACCGGGACGGGCGATGGCTACACCTTC.

This chain connects TRBV7-9 to TRBJ2-5, with TRBD1 matching over 9 bases. Germline CDR1 and CDR2: SEHNR and FQNEAQ (reference sequence). CDR3 length equals 15 residues. V lost 2 bases to trimming and J lost 5 bases; unmatched junction nucleotides: 6. The CDR3 sequence: CASSLWDRDVETQYF. CDR3 coding DNA: TGTGCCAGCAGCTTATGGGACAGGGATGTCGAGACCCAGTACTTC.

The chain links TRBV27 to TRBJ2-1; 7 positions agree with TRBD1. This CDR3 is 13 amino acids long. Germline CDR1 and CDR2: MNHEY and SMNVEV (reference sequence). The V gene end was trimmed by 3 bases and the J gene end by 10 bases; junction bases not matched to a gene: 6. The CDR3 coding sequence is TGTGCCAGCAGTTTGCGACCAGGGGGAGAGCAGTTCTTC. This translates into CASSLRPGGEQFF.

The chain couples TRBV15 to TRBJ1-5; D is ambiguous. The V end lost 0 bases, the J end lost 5 bases, and 5 bases lay between the germline ends. This CDR3 is built from 13 residues. From germline, CDR1 is LNHNV and CDR2 YYDKDF (reference sequence). CDR3 coding DNA: TGTGCCACCAGCAGAGAGTCGTATCAGCCCCAGCATTTT. Protein: CATSRESYQPQHF.